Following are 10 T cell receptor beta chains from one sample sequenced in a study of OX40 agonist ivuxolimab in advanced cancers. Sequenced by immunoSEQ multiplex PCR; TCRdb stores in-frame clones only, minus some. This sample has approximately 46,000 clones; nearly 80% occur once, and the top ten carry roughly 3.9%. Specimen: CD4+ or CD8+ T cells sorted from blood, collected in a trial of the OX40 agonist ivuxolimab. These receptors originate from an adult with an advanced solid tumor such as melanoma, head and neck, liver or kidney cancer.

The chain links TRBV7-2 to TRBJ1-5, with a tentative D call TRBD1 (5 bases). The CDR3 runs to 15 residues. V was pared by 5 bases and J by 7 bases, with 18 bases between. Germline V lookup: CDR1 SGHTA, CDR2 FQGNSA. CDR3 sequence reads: CASSNTPGVGQPQHF. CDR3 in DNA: TGTGCCAGCAGCAATACTCCGGGGGTAGGGCAGCCCCAGCATTTT.

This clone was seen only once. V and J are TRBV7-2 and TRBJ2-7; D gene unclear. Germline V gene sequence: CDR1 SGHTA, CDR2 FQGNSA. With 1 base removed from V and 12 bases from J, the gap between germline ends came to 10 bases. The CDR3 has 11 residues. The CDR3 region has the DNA TGTGCCAGCAGCTTAGTATCAAATAGGTACTTC. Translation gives CASSLVSNRYF. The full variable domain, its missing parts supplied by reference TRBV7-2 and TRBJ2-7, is GAGVSQSPSNKVTEKGKDVELRCDPISGHTALYWYRQSLGQGLEFLIYFQGNSAPDKSGLPSDRFSAERTGGSVSTLTIQRTQQEDSAVYLCASSLVSNRYFGPGTRLTVT.

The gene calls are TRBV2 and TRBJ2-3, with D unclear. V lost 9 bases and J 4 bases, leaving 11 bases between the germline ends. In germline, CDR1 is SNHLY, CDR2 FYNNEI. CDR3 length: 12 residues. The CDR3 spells CASVRNADTQYF. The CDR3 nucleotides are TGTGCCAGTGTCCGCAACGCAGATACGCAGTATTTT.

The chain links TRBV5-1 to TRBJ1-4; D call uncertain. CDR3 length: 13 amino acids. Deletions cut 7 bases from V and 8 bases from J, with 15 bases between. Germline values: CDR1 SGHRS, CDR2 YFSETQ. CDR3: CASSMGIGEKLFF. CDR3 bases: TGCGCCAGCTCAATGGGGATTGGAGAAAAACTGTTTTTT. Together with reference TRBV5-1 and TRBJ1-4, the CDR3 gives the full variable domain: KAGVTQTPRYLIKTRGQQVTLSCSPISGHRSVSWYQQTPGQGLQFLFEYFSETQRNKGNFPGRFSGRQFSNSRSEMNVSTLELGDSALYLCASSMGIGEKLFFGSGTQLSVL.

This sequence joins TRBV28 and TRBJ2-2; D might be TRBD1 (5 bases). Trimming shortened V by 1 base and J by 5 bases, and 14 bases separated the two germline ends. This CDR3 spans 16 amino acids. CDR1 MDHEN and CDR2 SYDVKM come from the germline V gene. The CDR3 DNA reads TGTGCCAGCAGTTTATTCCGACTCTCAGGGACCGGGGAGCTGTTTTTT. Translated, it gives CASSLFRLSGTGELFF.

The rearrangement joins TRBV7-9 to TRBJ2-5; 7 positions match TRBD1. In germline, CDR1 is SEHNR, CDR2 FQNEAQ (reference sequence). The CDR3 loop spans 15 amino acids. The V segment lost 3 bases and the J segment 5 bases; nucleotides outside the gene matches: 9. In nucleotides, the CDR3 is TGTGCCAGCAGCTTTTTAGGGGGCGAAGGCGAGACCCAGTACTTC. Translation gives CASSFLGGEGETQYF.

The chain's CDR3 is CASSRAVGNNEQFF. As DNA, the CDR3 is TGTGCCAGCAGTAGAGCGGTCGGGAACAATGAGCAGTTCTTC. V and J are TRBV5-4 and TRBJ2-1; D perhaps matches TRBD2 (5 bases). The CDR3 has 14 residues. Trimming stripped 5 bases from V and 5 bases from J, with 14 bases between. Per the germline V gene, CDR1 is SGHNT and CDR2 is YYREEE (reference sequence).

The CDR3 loop reads CASSESASSGNTIYF. The CDR3 DNA reads as TGCGCCAGCAGTGAGTCTGCATCCTCTGGAAACACCATATATTTT. This chain connects TRBV10-2 to TRBJ1-3, with D uncertain. CDR3 length: 15 amino acids. With 0 bases removed from V and 0 bases from J, the gap between germline ends came to 6 bases. Looked up from germline, CDR1 is WSHSY and CDR2 is SAAADI.

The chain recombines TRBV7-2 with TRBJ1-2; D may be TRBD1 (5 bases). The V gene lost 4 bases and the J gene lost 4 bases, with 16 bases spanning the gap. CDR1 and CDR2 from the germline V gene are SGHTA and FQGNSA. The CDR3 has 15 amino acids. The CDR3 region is CASSSSRENFYGYTF. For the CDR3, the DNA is TGTGCCAGCAGCTCCTCCAGGGAGAACTTCTATGGCTACACCTTC. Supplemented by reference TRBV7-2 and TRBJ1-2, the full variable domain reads GAGVSQSPSNKVTEKGKDVELRCDPISGHTALYWYRQSLGQGLEFLIYFQGNSAPDKSGLPSDRFSAERTGGSVSTLTIQRTQQEDSAVYLCASSSSRENFYGYTFGSGTRLTVV.

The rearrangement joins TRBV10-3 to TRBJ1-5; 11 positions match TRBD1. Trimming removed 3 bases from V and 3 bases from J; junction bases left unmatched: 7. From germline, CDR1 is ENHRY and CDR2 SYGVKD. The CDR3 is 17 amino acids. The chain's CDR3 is CAISDWTGGQNNQPQHF. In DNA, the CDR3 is TGTGCCATCAGTGACTGGACAGGGGGCCAAAACAATCAGCCCCAGCATTTT.